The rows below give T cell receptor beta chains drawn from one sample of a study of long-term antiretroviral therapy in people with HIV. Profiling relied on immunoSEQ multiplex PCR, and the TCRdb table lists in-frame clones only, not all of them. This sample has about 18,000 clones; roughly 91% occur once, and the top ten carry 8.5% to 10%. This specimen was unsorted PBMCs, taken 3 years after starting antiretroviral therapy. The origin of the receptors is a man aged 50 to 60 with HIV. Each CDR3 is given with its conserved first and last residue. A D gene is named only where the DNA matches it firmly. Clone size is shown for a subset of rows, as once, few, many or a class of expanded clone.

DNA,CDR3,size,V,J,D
TGTGCCTGCAGTCCGGACCCCAAGGGGGACACTGAAGCTTTCTTT,CACSPDPKGDTEAFF,-,TRBV30,TRBJ1-1,-
TGTGCCAGCAGCAAAGGGAACCTCGACGGGCCAGATACGCAGTATTTT,CASSKGNLDGPDTQYF,-,TRBV21-1,TRBJ2-3,-
TGCGCCAGCAGCCAAGATCCAGGGGGCATCTACGAGCAGTACTTC,CASSQDPGGIYEQYF,-,TRBV4-1,TRBJ2-7,TRBD1
TGTGCCAGCAGTGAGGGACAGGGGGCTTACGAGCAGTACTTC,CASSEGQGAYEQYF,-,TRBV6-1,TRBJ2-7,TRBD1
TGTGCCAGCAGTCGGACAGGCGACACAGATACGCAGTATTTT,CASSRTGDTDTQYF,-,TRBV6-1,TRBJ2-3,TRBD1
TGCAGCGTTCAGGGGGGGACCACCTACGAGCAGTACTTC,CSVQGGTTYEQYF,-,TRBV29-1,TRBJ2-7,-
TGTGCCAGCAGCTTAGTCCCACGGGACAGCCCGAACACTGAAGCTTTCTTT,CASSLVPRDSPNTEAFF,-,TRBV7-8,TRBJ1-1,TRBD1
TGCAGCGTTTTACCGGGACTAGCGGGGGGGACAGATACGCAGTATTTT,CSVLPGLAGGTDTQYF,-,TRBV29-1,TRBJ2-3,TRBD2
TGTGCCAGTAGGGCCCAGCGGGCGACGGGGGCCAACGTCCTGACTTTC,CASRAQRATGANVLTF,-,TRBV19,TRBJ2-6,-
TGTGCCAGCAGCCGACCCAGTGAAAAACTGTTTTTT,CASSRPSEKLFF,-,TRBV11-2,TRBJ1-4,-
TGTGCCAGCAGTACCCGGAGGAACTTTTACAATGAGCAGTTCTTC,CASSTRRNFYNEQFF,-,TRBV28,TRBJ2-1,-
TGCAGCGTTATCGAACACAGGGGCGAGGGCTACACCTTC,CSVIEHRGEGYTF,-,TRBV29-1,TRBJ1-2,TRBD1
TGTGCCAGCAGTTACACCGACAGGGCTAACTATGGCTACACCTTC,CASSYTDRANYGYTF,-,TRBV6-5,TRBJ1-2,TRBD1
TGTGCCAGCCGAGTAGATAGCTCTGGAAACACCATATATTTT,CASRVDSSGNTIYF,-,TRBV6-5,TRBJ1-3,-
TGCGCCAGCAGCTTGTCGGCGGGAAACTATGGCTACACCTTC,CASSLSAGNYGYTF,-,TRBV5-1,TRBJ1-2,-
TGCGCCAGCAGCGAACAGGGTGAGGGCTACGAGCAGTACTTC,CASSEQGEGYEQYF,-,TRBV5-1,TRBJ2-7,-
TGTGCCACCAGCAGAGATAGTAGCGAGCAGTACTTC,CATSRDSSEQYF,-,TRBV15,TRBJ2-7,-
TGTGCCAGCAGCCCCTCGGGGATCGGCTACACCTTC,CASSPSGIGYTF,-,TRBV11-2,TRBJ1-2,-
TGCGCCAGCAGCTTGGCAGGGAGCCCTGGAAACACCATATATTTT,CASSLAGSPGNTIYF,-,TRBV5-1,TRBJ1-3,-
TGTGCCAGCAGTCCCGACCCGTCGCGGGGCCTTATCTATGGCTACACCTTC,CASSPDPSRGLIYGYTF,-,TRBV28,TRBJ1-2,-
TGTGCCAGCAGGGGACAGGGCCATAATTCACCCCTCCACTTT,CASRGQGHNSPLHF,-,TRBV6-5,TRBJ1-6,TRBD1
TGTGCCAGCAGCTCGACAGGGGCGGAGGAAAAACTGTTTTTT,CASSSTGAEEKLFF,-,TRBV4-2,TRBJ1-4,TRBD1
TGTGCCAGCAGCTTGGACAGGGGCCGAACTGAAGCTTTCTTT,CASSLDRGRTEAFF,-,TRBV5-4,TRBJ1-1,TRBD1
TGTGCCACCAACCAGGGGGCGATGAACACTGAAGCTTTCTTT,CATNQGAMNTEAFF,once,TRBV28,TRBJ1-1,TRBD1
TGTGCCAGCAGTAGCCGGGACAGGGGGCGGAATACGCAGTATTTT,CASSSRDRGRNTQYF,-,TRBV6-5,TRBJ2-3,TRBD1
TGTGCCAGCAGTGAATGGGAGGGGAGGACTGAAGCTTTCTTT,CASSEWEGRTEAFF,-,TRBV6-1,TRBJ1-1,-
TGTGCCAGCAGGGCAGGGAGTCGAACAGATACGCAGTATTTT,CASRAGSRTDTQYF,-,TRBV7-9,TRBJ2-3,-
TGTGCCAGAAGCTTCGGGAGGGCCACAGATACGCAGTATTTT,CARSFGRATDTQYF,-,TRBV5-3,TRBJ2-3,TRBD2
TGTGCCAGCAGCTCGGACTCCAATCAGCCCCAGCATTTT,CASSSDSNQPQHF,once,TRBV5-8,TRBJ1-5,-
TGTGCCAGCAGCCCCGGGACTAGCGGGGGGAATGAGCAGTTCTTC,CASSPGTSGGNEQFF,-,TRBV7-8,TRBJ2-1,TRBD2
TGTGCCAGCAGTTCCTTCGGCGGGGGAATAGATACGCAGTATTTT,CASSSFGGGIDTQYF,-,TRBV27,TRBJ2-3,TRBD2
TGTGCCAGCAGTTCGGGCGGGACCTCCCCGACCCAGTACTTC,CASSSGGTSPTQYF,-,TRBV27,TRBJ2-5,-
TGTGCCAGCAGCGGGACAGTTTCCTCTGGAAACACCATATATTTT,CASSGTVSSGNTIYF,-,TRBV9,TRBJ1-3,-